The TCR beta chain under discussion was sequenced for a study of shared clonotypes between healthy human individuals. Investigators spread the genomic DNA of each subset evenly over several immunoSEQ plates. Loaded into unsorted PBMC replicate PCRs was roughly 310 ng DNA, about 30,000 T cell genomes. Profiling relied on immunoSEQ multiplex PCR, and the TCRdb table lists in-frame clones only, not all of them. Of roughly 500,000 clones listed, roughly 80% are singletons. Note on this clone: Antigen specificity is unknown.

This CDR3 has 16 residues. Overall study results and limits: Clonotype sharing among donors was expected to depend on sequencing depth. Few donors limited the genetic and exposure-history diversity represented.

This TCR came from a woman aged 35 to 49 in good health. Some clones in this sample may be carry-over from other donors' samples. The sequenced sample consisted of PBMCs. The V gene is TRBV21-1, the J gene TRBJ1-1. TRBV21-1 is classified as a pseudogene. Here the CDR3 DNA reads TGTGCCAGCAGCAAAGTCGGGTCACCCATGAACACTGAAGCTTTCTTT. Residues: CASSKVGSPMNTEAFF.